The present T cell receptor (beta chain) was sequenced within a study of T cell responses to AZD1222 COVID-19 vaccine. Study-wide findings and caveats: Spike was spanned by vaccine-associated CD4 TCRs, with dominance at 160-218 and 743-854. Of spike-specific TCRs, nearly half reportedly target regions left unmutated in variants.

Assay used: immunoSEQ multiplex PCR; TCRdb lists only in-frame clones, some missing. The data contain more than 95,000 clones, just over 85% of them seen just once; the ten biggest clones take up around 17%. CDR1 is SGHAT, CDR2 FQNNGV, per germline. The CDR3 is made up of 16 amino acids. The ends lost 3 bases at V and 3 bases at J; junction bases unmatched: 8. Comments on this clone: The antigen is unknown.

This TCR was recovered from an adult who received the AZD1222 COVID-19 vaccine. This chain joins TRBV11-2 and TRBJ1-2; TRBD1 agrees at 9 bases. The source was peripheral blood, collected 28 days after the second AZD1222 dose. CDR3 sequence reads: CASSFSGDRVHYGYTF. The CDR3 DNA reads TGTGCCAGCAGCTTTAGTGGGGACAGGGTTCACTATGGCTACACCTTC.